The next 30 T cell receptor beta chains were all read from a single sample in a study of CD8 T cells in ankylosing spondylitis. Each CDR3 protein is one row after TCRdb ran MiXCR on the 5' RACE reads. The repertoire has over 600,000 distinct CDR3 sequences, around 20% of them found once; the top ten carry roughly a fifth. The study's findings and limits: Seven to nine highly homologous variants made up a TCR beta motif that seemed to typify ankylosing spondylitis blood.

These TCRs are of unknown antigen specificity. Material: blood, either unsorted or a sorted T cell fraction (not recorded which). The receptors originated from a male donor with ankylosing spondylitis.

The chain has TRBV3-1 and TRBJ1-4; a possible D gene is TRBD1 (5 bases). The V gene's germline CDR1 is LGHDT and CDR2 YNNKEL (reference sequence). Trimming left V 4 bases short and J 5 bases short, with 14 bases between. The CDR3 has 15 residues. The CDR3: CASSRAGASNEKLFF. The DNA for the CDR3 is TGTGCCAGCAGCCGTGCCGGGGCATCAAATGAAAAACTGTTTTTT.

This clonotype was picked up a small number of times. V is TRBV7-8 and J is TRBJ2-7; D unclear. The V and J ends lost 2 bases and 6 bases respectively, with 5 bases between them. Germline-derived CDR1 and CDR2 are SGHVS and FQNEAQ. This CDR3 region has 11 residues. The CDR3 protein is CASSLFAEQYF. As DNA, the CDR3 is TGTGCCAGCAGCTTATTTGCCGAGCAGTACTTC.

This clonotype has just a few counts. The CDR3 loop reads CASSFGVTSTDTQYF. In DNA, the CDR3 is TGTGCCAGCAGTTTTGGAGTTACTAGCACAGATACGCAGTATTTT. V usage is TRBV6-5 and J usage is TRBJ2-3, with D unclear. V lost 4 bases and J lost 0, with 11 bases in between. The CDR3 has 15 amino acids. The germline V gene encodes CDR1 MNHEY and CDR2 SVGAGI.

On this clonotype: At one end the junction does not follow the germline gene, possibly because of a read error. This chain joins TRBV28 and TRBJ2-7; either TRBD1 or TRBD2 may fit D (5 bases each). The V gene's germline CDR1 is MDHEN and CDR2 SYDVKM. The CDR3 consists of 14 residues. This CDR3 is CASSLGVSRDPQVF. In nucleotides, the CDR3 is TGTGCCAGCAGCCTCGGTGTCAGTCGGGACCCCCAAGTATTC.

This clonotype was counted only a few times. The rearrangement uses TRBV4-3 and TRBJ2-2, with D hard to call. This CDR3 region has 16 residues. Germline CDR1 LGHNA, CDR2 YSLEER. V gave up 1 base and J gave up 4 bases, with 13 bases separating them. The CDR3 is CASSQVPWVPTGELFF. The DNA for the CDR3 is TGCGCCAGCAGCCAAGTTCCGTGGGTTCCCACCGGGGAGCTGTTTTTT.

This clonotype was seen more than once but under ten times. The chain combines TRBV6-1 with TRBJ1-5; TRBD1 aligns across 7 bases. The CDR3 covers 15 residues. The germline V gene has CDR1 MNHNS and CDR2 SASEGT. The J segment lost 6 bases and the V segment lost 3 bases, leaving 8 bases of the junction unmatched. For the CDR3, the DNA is TGTGCCAGCAGTGAGGGGACAGTAAACCTTCAGCCCCAGCATTTT. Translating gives CASSEGTVNLQPQHF.

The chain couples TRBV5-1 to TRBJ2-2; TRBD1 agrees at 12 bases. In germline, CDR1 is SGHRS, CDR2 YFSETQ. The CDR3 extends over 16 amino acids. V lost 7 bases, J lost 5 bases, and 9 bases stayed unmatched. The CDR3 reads CASGTGTGGWTGELFF. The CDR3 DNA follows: TGCGCCAGCGGCACCGGGACAGGGGGCTGGACCGGGGAGCTGTTTTTT.

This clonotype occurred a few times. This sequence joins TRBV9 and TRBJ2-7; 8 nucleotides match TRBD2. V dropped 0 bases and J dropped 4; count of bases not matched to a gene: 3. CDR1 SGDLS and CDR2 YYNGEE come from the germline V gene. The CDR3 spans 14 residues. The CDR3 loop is CASSVGERGYEQYF. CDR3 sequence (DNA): TGTGCCAGCAGCGTAGGGGAGCGGGGGTACGAGCAGTACTTC.

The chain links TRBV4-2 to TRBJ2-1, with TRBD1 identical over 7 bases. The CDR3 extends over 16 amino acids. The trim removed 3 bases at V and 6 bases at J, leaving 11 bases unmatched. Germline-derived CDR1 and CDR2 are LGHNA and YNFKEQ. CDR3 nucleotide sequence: TGTGCCAGCAGCCAGTATGCAGACAGGGCGGGCAATGAGCAGTTCTTC. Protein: CASSQYADRAGNEQFF.

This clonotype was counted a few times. The CDR3 reads CAWRWSLSYEQYF. In DNA form, the CDR3 reads TGTGCCTGGAGATGGAGCCTATCCTACGAGCAGTACTTC. The gene calls are TRBV30 and TRBJ2-7; unclear D gene. Per the germline V gene, CDR1 is GTSNPN and CDR2 is SVGIG (reference sequence). The CDR3 covers 13 residues. The ends were cut back, 3 bases at V and 1 base at J, with 10 bases in the middle.

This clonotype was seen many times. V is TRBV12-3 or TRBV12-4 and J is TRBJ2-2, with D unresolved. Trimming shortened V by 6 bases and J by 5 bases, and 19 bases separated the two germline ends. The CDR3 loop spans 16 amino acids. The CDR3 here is CASSTKGRVFTGELFF. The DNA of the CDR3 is TGTGCCAGCAGCACTAAGGGAAGGGTATTTACCGGGGAGCTGTTTTTT.

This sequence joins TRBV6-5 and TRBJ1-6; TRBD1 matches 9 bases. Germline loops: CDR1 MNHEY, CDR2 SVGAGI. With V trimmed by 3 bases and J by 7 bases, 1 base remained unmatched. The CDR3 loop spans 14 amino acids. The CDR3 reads CASSYGTGNSPLHF. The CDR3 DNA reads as TGTGCCAGCAGTTATGGGACAGGGAATTCACCCCTCCACTTT.

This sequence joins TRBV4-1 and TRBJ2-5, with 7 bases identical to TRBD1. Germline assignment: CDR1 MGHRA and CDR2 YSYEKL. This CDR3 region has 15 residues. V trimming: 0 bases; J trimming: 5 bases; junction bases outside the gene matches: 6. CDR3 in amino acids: CASSQDEGGWETQYF. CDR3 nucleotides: TGCGCCAGCAGCCAAGACGAAGGGGGCTGGGAGACCCAGTACTTC.

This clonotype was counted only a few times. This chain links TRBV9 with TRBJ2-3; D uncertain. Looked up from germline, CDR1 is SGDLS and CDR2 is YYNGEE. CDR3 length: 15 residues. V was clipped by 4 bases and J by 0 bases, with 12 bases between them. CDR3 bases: TGTGCCAGCAGCCCTCTCACGTCGAGCACAGATACGCAGTATTTT. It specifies CASSPLTSSTDTQYF.

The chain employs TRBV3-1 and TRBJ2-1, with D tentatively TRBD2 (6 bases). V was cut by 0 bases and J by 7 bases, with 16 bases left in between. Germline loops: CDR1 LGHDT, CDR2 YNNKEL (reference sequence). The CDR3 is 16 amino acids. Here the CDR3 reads CASSQERGEGRNEQFF. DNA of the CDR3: TGTGCCAGCAGCCAAGAGCGAGGGGAAGGGAGGAATGAGCAGTTCTTC.

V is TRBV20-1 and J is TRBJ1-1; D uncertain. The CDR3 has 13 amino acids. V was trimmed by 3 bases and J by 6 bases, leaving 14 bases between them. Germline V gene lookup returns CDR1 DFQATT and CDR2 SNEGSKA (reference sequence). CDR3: CSARVPGSPEAFF. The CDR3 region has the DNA TGCAGTGCTAGGGTACCCGGAAGCCCTGAAGCTTTCTTT.

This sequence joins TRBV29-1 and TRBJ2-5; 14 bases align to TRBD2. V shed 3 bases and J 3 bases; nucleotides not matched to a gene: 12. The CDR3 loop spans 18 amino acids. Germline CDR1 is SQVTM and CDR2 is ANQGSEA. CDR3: CSVDRQGSTSGREETQYF. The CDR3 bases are TGCAGCGTTGATAGACAAGGATCGACTAGCGGGAGGGAAGAGACCCAGTACTTC.

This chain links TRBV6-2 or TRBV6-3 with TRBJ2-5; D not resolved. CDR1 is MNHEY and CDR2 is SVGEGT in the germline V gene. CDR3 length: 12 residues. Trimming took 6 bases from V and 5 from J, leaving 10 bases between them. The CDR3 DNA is TGTGCCAGCAGCCCGCAATCGGAGACCCAGTACTTC. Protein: CASSPQSETQYF.

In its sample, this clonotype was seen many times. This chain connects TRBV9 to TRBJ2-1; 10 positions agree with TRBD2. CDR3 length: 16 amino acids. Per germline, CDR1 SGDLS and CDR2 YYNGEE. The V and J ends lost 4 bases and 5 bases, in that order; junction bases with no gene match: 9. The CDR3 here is CASSSPPSGRDNEQFF. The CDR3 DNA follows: TGTGCCAGCAGCTCACCGCCCAGCGGGAGGGACAATGAGCAGTTCTTC.

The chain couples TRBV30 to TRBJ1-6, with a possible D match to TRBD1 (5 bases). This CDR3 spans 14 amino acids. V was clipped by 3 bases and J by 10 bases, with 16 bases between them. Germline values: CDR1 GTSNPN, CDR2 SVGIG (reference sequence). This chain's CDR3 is CAWRLRDGVSPLHF. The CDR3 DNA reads TGTGCCTGGAGGCTCCGGGACGGCGTCTCACCCCTCCACTTT.

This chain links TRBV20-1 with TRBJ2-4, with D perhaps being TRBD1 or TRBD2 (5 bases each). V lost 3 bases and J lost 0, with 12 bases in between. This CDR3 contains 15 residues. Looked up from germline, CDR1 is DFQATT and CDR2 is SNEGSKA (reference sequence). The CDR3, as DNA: TGCAGTGCTAGGGGACCGCCCCTAGCCAAAAACATTCAGTACTTC. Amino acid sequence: CSARGPPLAKNIQYF.

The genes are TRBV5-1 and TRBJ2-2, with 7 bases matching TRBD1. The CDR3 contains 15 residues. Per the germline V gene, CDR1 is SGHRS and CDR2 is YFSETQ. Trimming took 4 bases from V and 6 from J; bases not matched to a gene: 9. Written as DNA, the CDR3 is TGCGCCAGCAGCCTCCCTGCCCAGGGGGCCGGGGAGCTGTTTTTT. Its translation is CASSLPAQGAGELFF.

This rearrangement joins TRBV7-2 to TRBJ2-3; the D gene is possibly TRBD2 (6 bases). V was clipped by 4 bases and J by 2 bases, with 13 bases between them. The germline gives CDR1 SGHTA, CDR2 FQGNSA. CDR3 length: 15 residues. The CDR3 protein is CASSYRASDTDTQYF. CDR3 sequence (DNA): TGTGCCAGCAGCTACCGTGCTAGCGACACAGATACGCAGTATTTT.

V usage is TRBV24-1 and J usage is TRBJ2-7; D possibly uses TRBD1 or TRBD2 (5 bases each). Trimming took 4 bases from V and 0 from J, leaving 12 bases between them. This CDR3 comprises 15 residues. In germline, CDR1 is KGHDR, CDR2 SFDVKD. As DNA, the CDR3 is TGTGCCACCAGTGACCCCGGGGCTCCCTCCTACGAGCAGTACTTC. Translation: CATSDPGAPSYEQYF.

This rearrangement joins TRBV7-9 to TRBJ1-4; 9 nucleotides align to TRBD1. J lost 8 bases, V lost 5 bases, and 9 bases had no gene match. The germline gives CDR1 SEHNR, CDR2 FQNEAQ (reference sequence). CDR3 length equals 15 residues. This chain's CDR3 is CASSPSGTGIEKLFF. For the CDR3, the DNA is TGTGCCAGCAGCCCGTCCGGGACAGGGATCGAAAAACTGTTTTTT.

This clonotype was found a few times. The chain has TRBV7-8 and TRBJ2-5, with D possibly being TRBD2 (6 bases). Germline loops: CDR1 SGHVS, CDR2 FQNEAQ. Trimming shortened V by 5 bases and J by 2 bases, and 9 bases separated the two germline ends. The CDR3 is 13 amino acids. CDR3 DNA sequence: TGTGCCAGCAGCAAGGGGAGGCAAGAGACCCAGTACTTC. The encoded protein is CASSKGRQETQYF.

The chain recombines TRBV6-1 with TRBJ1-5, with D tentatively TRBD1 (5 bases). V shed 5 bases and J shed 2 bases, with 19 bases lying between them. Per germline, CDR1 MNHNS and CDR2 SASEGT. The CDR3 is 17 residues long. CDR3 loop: CASSPKLGEMGNQPQHF. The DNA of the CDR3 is TGTGCCAGCAGTCCTAAGTTGGGGGAGATGGGCAATCAGCCCCAGCATTTT.

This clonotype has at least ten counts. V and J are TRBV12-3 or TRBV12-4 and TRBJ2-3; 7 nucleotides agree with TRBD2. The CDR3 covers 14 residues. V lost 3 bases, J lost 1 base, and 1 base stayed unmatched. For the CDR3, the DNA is TGTGCCAGCAGTTTTGCGGGGGGCACAGATACGCAGTATTTT. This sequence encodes CASSFAGGTDTQYF.

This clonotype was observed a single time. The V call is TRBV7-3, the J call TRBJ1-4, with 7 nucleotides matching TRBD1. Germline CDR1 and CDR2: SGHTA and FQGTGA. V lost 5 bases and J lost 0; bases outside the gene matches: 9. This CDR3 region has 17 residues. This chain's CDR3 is CASSPFGTAPTNEKLFF. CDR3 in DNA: TGTGCCAGCAGCCCCTTTGGGACAGCCCCAACTAATGAAAAACTGTTTTTT.

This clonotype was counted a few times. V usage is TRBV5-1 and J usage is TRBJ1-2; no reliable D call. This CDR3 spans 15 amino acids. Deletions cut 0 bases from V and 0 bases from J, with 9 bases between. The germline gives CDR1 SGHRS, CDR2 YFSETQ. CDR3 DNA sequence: TGCGCCAGCAGCTTGGGTCAGCAACCTAACTATGGCTACACCTTC. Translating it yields CASSLGQQPNYGYTF.